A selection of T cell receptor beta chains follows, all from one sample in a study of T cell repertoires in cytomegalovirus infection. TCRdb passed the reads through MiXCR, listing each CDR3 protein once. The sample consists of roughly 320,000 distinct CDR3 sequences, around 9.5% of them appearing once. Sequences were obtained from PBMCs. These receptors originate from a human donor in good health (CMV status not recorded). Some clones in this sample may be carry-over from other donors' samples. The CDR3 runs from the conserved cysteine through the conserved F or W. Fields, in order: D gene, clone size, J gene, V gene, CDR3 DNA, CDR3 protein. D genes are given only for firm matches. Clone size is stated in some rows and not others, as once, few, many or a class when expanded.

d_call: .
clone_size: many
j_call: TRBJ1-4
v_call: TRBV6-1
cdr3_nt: TGTGCCAGTCATGTCGCTGAAAAACTGTTTTTT
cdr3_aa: CASHVAEKLFF

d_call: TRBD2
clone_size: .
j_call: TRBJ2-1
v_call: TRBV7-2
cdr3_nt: TGTGCCAGCGGGCGGGGGGGCACAAGGTACAATGAGCAGTTCTTC
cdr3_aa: CASGRGGTRYNEQFF

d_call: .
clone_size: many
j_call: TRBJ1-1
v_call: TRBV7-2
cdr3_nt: TGTGCCAGCCTCCACAAATTGGGCCCAGGGGATGGTCCTGAAGCTTTCTTT
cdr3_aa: CASLHKLGPGDGPEAFF

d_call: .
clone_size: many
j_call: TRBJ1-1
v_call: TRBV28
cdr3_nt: TGTGCCAGCAGTTACGGGACTATCGGCACTGAAGCTTTCTTT
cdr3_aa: CASSYGTIGTEAFF

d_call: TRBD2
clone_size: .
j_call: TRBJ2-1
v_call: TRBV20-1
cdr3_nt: TGCAGTGCTAGCGGGGGGACGGGGACCGGAAATGAGCAGTTCTTC
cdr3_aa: CSASGGTGTGNEQFF

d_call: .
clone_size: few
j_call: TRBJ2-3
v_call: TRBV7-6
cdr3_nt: TGTGCCAGCAGCTCAACCCAGACAGATACGCAGTATTTT
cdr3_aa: CASSSTQTDTQYF

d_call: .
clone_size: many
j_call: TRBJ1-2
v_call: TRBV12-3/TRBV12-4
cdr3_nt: TGTGCCAGCAGGGGGACCCCCGAAAGCTCGGGCTACACCTTC
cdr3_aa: CASRGTPESSGYTF

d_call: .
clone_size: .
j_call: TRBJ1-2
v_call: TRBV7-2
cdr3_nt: TGTGCCAGCAGCTTAGGGGCGCCAGCTAACTATGGCTACACCTTC
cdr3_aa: CASSLGAPANYGYTF

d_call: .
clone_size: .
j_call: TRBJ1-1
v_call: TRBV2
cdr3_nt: TGTGCCAGCAGTCAACAGGGTGGAAACATGGCTGAAGCTTTCTTT
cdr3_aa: CASSQQGGNMAEAFF

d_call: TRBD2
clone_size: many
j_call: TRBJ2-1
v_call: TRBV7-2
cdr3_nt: TGTGCCAGCAGCTTAAAAGCGGGGGGCCTGAGCTCCTACAATGAGCAGTTCTTC
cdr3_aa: CASSLKAGGLSSYNEQFF

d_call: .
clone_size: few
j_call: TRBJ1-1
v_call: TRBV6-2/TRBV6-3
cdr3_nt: TGTGCCAGCAGTTACGCCGGATCGAACACTGAAGCTTTCTTT
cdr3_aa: CASSYAGSNTEAFF